The 9 T cell receptor beta chains listed next were all sequenced from one sample in a study of cytomegalovirus exposure and HLA in healthy donors. The PCR was carried out with 60 Vbeta primers and 13 Jbeta primers. TCRdb's table, derived via immunoSEQ multiplex PCR, lists solely in-frame clones and lacks some. The table shows about 150,000 clones, with around a tenth occurring only once. The material sequenced was PBMCs. The source is a man aged 50 or older in good health and CMV-seronegative.

This clone has a handful of counts. The V and J genes are TRBV7-9 and TRBJ1-1; maybe TRBD1 (5 bases). This CDR3 spans 15 amino acids. Germline-derived CDR1 and CDR2 are SEHNR and FQNEAQ (reference sequence). The V end was cut by 2 bases, the J end by 0 bases, with 10 bases between. The CDR3 DNA reads TGTGCCAGCAGCTTACAGAACAGGCTGAACACTGAAGCTTTCTTT. It translates to CASSLQNRLNTEAFF.

This clone was observed a few times. CDR3 in DNA: TGTGCCAGCAGTACAGGGCAGACTGGAAACACCATATATTTT. Translation: CASSTGQTGNTIYF. The V call is TRBV6-6, the J call TRBJ1-3; D might be TRBD1 (6 bases). CDR1 MNHNY and CDR2 SVGAGI come from the germline V gene (reference sequence). Trimming left V 5 bases short and J 2 bases short, with 10 bases between. The CDR3 has 14 residues.

The chain combines TRBV19 with TRBJ2-7; 7 positions match TRBD1. The CDR3 covers 14 residues. Germline assignment: CDR1 LNHDA and CDR2 SQIVND (reference sequence). J lost 0 bases, V lost 5 bases, and 4 bases had no gene match. DNA for the CDR3: TGTGCCAGTAGTCCCGACAGGGACTCCTACGAGCAGTACTTC. It codes for CASSPDRDSYEQYF.

Worth noting for this clone: This specimen includes other DNA sequences encoding the same CDR3. The chain carries TRBV2 and TRBJ2-7, with 9 nucleotides matching TRBD1. Losses at the gene ends were 6 bases for V and 0 bases for J; bases not matched to a gene: 3. This CDR3 region has 14 residues. Looked up from germline, CDR1 is SNHLY and CDR2 is FYNNEI. The CDR3 DNA is TGTGCCAGCAGACCGGGACAGGGCTCCTACGAGCAGTACTTC. Translated: CASRPGQGSYEQYF.

The chain uses TRBV7-3 and TRBJ1-1, with D unresolved. CDR1 and CDR2 from the germline V gene are SGHTA and FQGTGA. The ends were cut back, 0 bases at V and 2 bases at J, with 10 bases in the middle. CDR3 length: 15 residues. The CDR3 here is CASSLTGRRNTEAFF. The CDR3 DNA is TGTGCCAGCAGCTTAACGGGTAGGAGAAACACTGAAGCTTTCTTT.

J is TRBJ1-5 and V is TRBV30; D not resolved. The CDR3 is 14 residues long. V shed 0 bases and J shed 6 bases, with 12 bases lying between them. CDR1 and CDR2 from the germline V gene are GTSNPN and SVGIG (reference sequence). The CDR3 spells CAWSVRGFGQPQHF. As DNA, the CDR3 is TGTGCCTGGAGTGTACGAGGGTTTGGTCAGCCCCAGCATTTT.

V gene TRBV25-1 combines with J gene TRBJ2-5; no clear D. The germline gives CDR1 MGHDK, CDR2 SYGVNS. The V end lost 2 bases, the J end lost 1 base, and 8 bases lay between the germline ends. The CDR3 loop spans 14 amino acids. The CDR3 DNA follows: TGTGCCAGCAGTGAACACAGAACCCAAGAGACCCAGTACTTC. Amino acid sequence: CASSEHRTQETQYF.

The V gene is TRBV2, the J gene TRBJ1-5; D remains unclear. This CDR3 spans 15 amino acids. Trimming removed 2 bases at V and 0 bases at J, with 8 bases between. Germline CDR1 is SNHLY and CDR2 is FYNNEI. CDR3 nucleotides: TGTGCCAGCAGTGAACTTGCGAATAGCAATCAGCCCCAGCATTTT. Its protein product is CASSELANSNQPQHF.

The V and J genes are TRBV5-8 and TRBJ1-3, with D uncertain. Looked up from germline, CDR1 is SGHTS and CDR2 is YDEGEE. Trimming shortened V by 0 bases and J by 0 bases, and 7 bases separated the two germline ends. CDR3 length: 15 amino acids. CDR3 sequence: CASSLAPGSGNTIYF. CDR3 sequence (DNA): TGTGCCAGCAGCTTGGCCCCGGGCTCTGGAAACACCATATATTTT.